The next 25 T cell receptor beta chains were all read from a single sample in a study of post-analysis software for immune sequencing data. General study results and limits: In patients, TRBV5-6, TRBV5-1 and TRBV20-1 belonged to four or five TRBV segments found more frequently than in controls.

No antigen is known for these receptors. Each TCR beta cDNA library carried unique molecular identifiers. MiXCR, run by TCRdb on the PCR reads, gives a single entry per CDR3 protein. The top ten clones hold more than 1.5% of a sample with about 620,000 distinct CDR3 sequences, around 44% of them seen once. Sequencing was carried out using blood. These receptors were collected from a girl aged 10-17 years with multiple sclerosis.

This clonotype was picked up a small number of times. This chain's CDR3 is CASRQSGAGSYEQYF. CDR3 coding DNA: TGCGCCAGCAGGCAATCAGGGGCGGGGAGCTACGAGCAGTACTTC. The V and J genes are TRBV4-1 and TRBJ2-7; D tentatively reads TRBD1 or TRBD2 (6 bases each). The CDR3 is made up of 15 amino acids. Trimming removed 6 bases at V and 3 bases at J, with 18 bases between. The germline V gene encodes CDR1 MGHRA and CDR2 YSYEKL.

This clonotype was seen only once. This chain uses TRBV10-3 with TRBJ2-1; tentatively, D is TRBD2 (5 bases). The CDR3 is 13 amino acids. Germline V gives CDR1 ENHRY, CDR2 SYGVKD. V was shortened by 7 bases and J by 5 bases, with 12 bases between the two germline ends. The CDR3, as DNA: TGTGCCATCACCCGAGGGCCCAACAATGAGCAGTTCTTC. Amino acid sequence: CAITRGPNNEQFF.

This clonotype has a handful of counts. This chain connects TRBV29-1 to TRBJ2-3; D unresolved. Germline V gives CDR1 SQVTM, CDR2 ANQGSEA. V dropped 5 bases and J dropped 6 bases, with 12 bases sitting between them. The CDR3 runs 12 residues. This CDR3 is CSVHDLTDTQYF. Here the CDR3 DNA reads TGCAGCGTTCATGACCTGACGGATACGCAGTATTTT.

The rearrangement uses TRBV9 and TRBJ2-7; D is perhaps TRBD2 (6 bases). The assigned J gene may be wrong: the sequence end matches TRBJ2-5 better. Germline V CDR1 and CDR2: SGDLS, YYNGEE. The CDR3 totals 15 residues. The CDR3 nucleotides read TGTGCCAGCAGCGTAGGGAGGGAACCAGAAGAGACCCAGTACTTC. It is translated as CASSVGREPEETQYF.

This clonotype was found a few times. J is TRBJ1-1 and V is TRBV20-1, with D possibly matching TRBD1 (5 bases). CDR3 length: 12 amino acids. Germline loops: CDR1 DFQATT, CDR2 SNEGSKA (reference sequence). Trimming removed 3 bases from V and 4 bases from J, with 9 bases in between. CDR3 nucleotides: TGCAGTGCTAGCCGGGGGACCACTGAAGCTTTCTTT. This codes for CSASRGTTEAFF.

The chain has TRBV5-1 and TRBJ2-3; either TRBD1 or TRBD2 may fit D (6 bases each). The germline V gene encodes CDR1 SGHRS and CDR2 YFSETQ. The CDR3 sequence is 15 residues long. Trimming removed 4 bases from V and 2 bases from J, with 14 bases in between. CDR3 DNA sequence: TGCGCCAGCAGCCGGGGGCCGCCCCTCACAGATACGCAGTATTTT. Protein sequence: CASSRGPPLTDTQYF.

This chain links TRBV6-2 or TRBV6-3 with TRBJ2-4; 8 bases are a match to TRBD1. The junction had 15 bases not matched to a gene; V was cut back by 4 bases and J by 13 bases. From germline, CDR1 is MNHEY and CDR2 SVGEGT. CDR3 length: 15 residues. DNA for the CDR3: TGTGCCAGCAGTTTATTTGCCCGCAGGGGGCATGAGCAGTACTTC. It is translated as CASSLFARRGHEQYF.

J is TRBJ2-1 and V is TRBV2, with 7 bases aligning to TRBD1. This CDR3 region has 13 residues. J was trimmed by 8 bases and V by 8 bases; bases with no gene match: 9. Germline V gives CDR1 SNHLY, CDR2 FYNNEI. CDR3 amino acids: CASDRENWDEQFF. The CDR3 DNA sequence: TGTGCCAGCGACAGGGAAAATTGGGATGAGCAGTTCTTC.

The rearrangement joins TRBV4-1 to TRBJ2-4; D gene ambiguous. Gene TRBJ2-7 matches the end of the DNA better, so the J call may be wrong. Per the germline V gene, CDR1 is MGHRA and CDR2 is YSYEKL. This CDR3 spans 15 amino acids. Here the CDR3 reads CASSPQKGPSHEQYF. CDR3 DNA: TGCGCCAGCAGCCCCCAAAAAGGGCCAAGCCACGAGCAGTACTTC.

Only a few counts were recorded for this clonotype. This chain joins TRBV5-1 and TRBJ2-7; D might be TRBD2 (5 bases). The V gene's germline CDR1 is SGHRS and CDR2 YFSETQ. This CDR3 has 15 residues. With 0 bases removed from V and 1 base from J, the gap between germline ends came to 11 bases. CDR3 protein: CASSLAVGGSYEQYF. For the CDR3, the DNA is TGCGCCAGCAGCTTGGCTGTCGGAGGTTCCTACGAGCAGTACTTC. Together with reference TRBV5-1 and TRBJ2-7, the CDR3 gives the full variable domain: KAGVTQTPRYLIKTRGQQVTLSCSPISGHRSVSWYQQTPGQGLQFLFEYFSETQRNKGNFPGRFSGRQFSNSRSEMNVSTLELGDSALYLCASSLAVGGSYEQYFGPGTRLTVT.

This clonotype occurred a few times. The chain combines TRBV9 with TRBJ2-3; possible D gene TRBD2, 7 bases. Germline V gene lookup returns CDR1 SGDLS and CDR2 YYNGEE. The CDR3 sequence is 15 residues long. The V gene lost 0 bases and the J gene lost 5 bases, with 13 bases spanning the gap. The CDR3 region is CASSVAGGQGDTQYF. The CDR3 DNA follows: TGTGCCAGCAGCGTAGCGGGGGGCCAGGGAGATACGCAGTATTTT.

This clonotype came up a few times. CDR3 nucleotides: TGTGCCAGCAGCCATGACCCCGGGACAAGACAGTACTTC. It codes for CASSHDPGTRQYF. This rearrangement joins TRBV7-9 to TRBJ2-5, with D maybe TRBD1 (6 bases). The CDR3 spans 13 residues. Trimming cost V 5 bases and J 11 bases, with 18 bases left between them. CDR1 is SEHNR and CDR2 is FQNEAQ in the germline V gene (reference sequence). Combining the CDR3 with reference TRBV7-9 and TRBJ2-5 gives the whole variable domain DTGVSQNPRHKITKRGQNVTFRCDPISEHNRLYWYRQTLGQGPEFLTYFQNEAQLEKSRLLSDRFSAERPKGSFSTLEIQRTEQGDSAMYLCASSHDPGTRQYFGPGTRLLVL.

The CDR3 region is CASSLGQGWSTEAFF. In nucleotides, the CDR3 is TGTGCCAGCAGCTTAGGGCAGGGCTGGAGCACTGAAGCTTTCTTT. V and J are TRBV7-2 and TRBJ1-1; weak D call: TRBD1 (5 bases). Germline-derived CDR1 and CDR2 are SGHTA and FQGNSA. The CDR3 is made up of 15 amino acids. V was trimmed by 1 base and J by 4 bases, leaving 13 bases between them.

The rearrangement uses TRBV6-5 and TRBJ1-1; D uncertain. CDR1 MNHEY and CDR2 SVGAGI come from the germline V gene. The CDR3 contains 13 residues. Trimming pared 5 bases from V and 7 bases from J, leaving 14 bases between. Here the CDR3 DNA reads TGTGCCAGCAGTGTTCAGGTAGATAGTGAAGCTTTCTTT. Its translation is CASSVQVDSEAFF.

The rearrangement joins TRBV7-6 to TRBJ2-5; a weak D match, TRBD1 (7 bases). In germline, CDR1 is SGHVS, CDR2 FNYEAQ. The ends were cut back, 6 bases at V and 5 bases at J, with 13 bases in the middle. CDR3 length: 13 residues. The CDR3 DNA reads as TGTGCCAGCAGAGACAGGGCGGGGGAGACCCAGTACTTC. Its protein product is CASRDRAGETQYF.

The chain has TRBV9 and TRBJ2-2; D may be TRBD1 (5 bases). This CDR3 has 12 residues. Germline V gene data show CDR1 as SGDLS and CDR2 as YYNGEE. Trimming pared 3 bases from V and 5 bases from J, leaving 5 bases between. CDR3: CASSEGTGELFF. CDR3 bases: TGTGCCAGCAGCGAGGGGACCGGGGAGCTGTTTTTT.

This rearrangement joins TRBV11-2 to TRBJ1-1, with no clear D. This CDR3 region has 16 residues. The V gene lost 1 base and the J gene lost 0 bases, with 12 bases spanning the gap. Germline V lookup: CDR1 SGHAT, CDR2 FQNNGV. The CDR3 bases are TGTGCCAGCAGCTTAGGATCGGGCAGGCTGAACACTGAAGCTTTCTTT. It specifies CASSLGSGRLNTEAFF.

Only a few counts were recorded for this clonotype. The rearrangement uses TRBV7-9 and TRBJ2-7; either TRBD1 or TRBD2 may fit D (5 bases each). The CDR3 has 15 residues. The germline CDR1 and CDR2 sequences are SEHNR and FQNEAQ (reference sequence). The V and J ends lost 1 base and 0 bases respectively, with 10 bases between them. CDR3 DNA sequence: TGTGCCAGCAGCTTAGGCTATGGGGGCTCCTACGAGCAGTACTTC. Translated, it gives CASSLGYGGSYEQYF.

Worth noting for this clonotype: This could be a read error, since a much larger clone is one nucleotide away. V gene TRBV12-3 or TRBV12-4 combines with J gene TRBJ2-4; 13 positions agree with TRBD2. This CDR3 contains 15 residues. V shed 3 bases, J shed 16 bases, and the junction held 12 bases outside the gene matches. In nucleotides, the CDR3 is TGTGCCAGCAGTTTTAGGACTAGCGGGAGTCGGGAGCACTACTTC. Translating it yields CASSFRTSGSREHYF.

This clonotype was observed a handful of times. The rearrangement joins TRBV29-1 to TRBJ1-5; D is undetermined. This CDR3 contains 12 residues. Germline V gene data show CDR1 as SQVTM and CDR2 as ANQGSEA. Trimming stripped 7 bases from V and 0 bases from J, with 7 bases between. The CDR3 sequence is CSGWTSNQPQHF. The CDR3 coding sequence is TGCAGCGGTTGGACTAGCAATCAGCCCCAGCATTTT.

The genes are TRBV7-2 and TRBJ2-1; 9 positions match TRBD1. Germline V gives CDR1 SGHTA, CDR2 FQGNSA. After removal of 5 bases from V and 2 bases from J, the junction contained 10 bases not matched to a gene. This CDR3 comprises 17 residues. CDR3 sequence (DNA): TGTGCCAGCAGCCCCGACCGGACAGGGGCTACCTACAATGAGCAGTTCTTC. This gives the protein CASSPDRTGATYNEQFF.

Only a few counts were recorded for this clonotype. V usage is TRBV24-1 and J usage is TRBJ1-5; 7 bases are a match to TRBD1. The CDR3 runs 15 residues. In germline, CDR1 is KGHDR, CDR2 SFDVKD. The V and J ends lost 3 bases and 3 bases, in that order; junction bases with no gene match: 4. CDR3 coding DNA: TGTGCCACCAGTGATGGGGACAGACCCAATCAGCCCCAGCATTTT. This encodes CATSDGDRPNQPQHF.

J is TRBJ2-7 and V is TRBV12-3 or TRBV12-4; D is unclear. The CDR3 totals 14 residues. Trimming stripped 5 bases from V and 1 base from J, with 12 bases between. The CDR3 DNA is TGTGCCAGCAGTCCAAGACGGCCGTCCTACGAGCAGTACTTC. Translated: CASSPRRPSYEQYF.

The gene calls are TRBV20-1 and TRBJ2-3; D not certain. Germline lookup yields CDR1 DFQATT and CDR2 SNEGSKA (reference sequence). The V gene lost 2 bases and the J gene lost 0 bases, with 6 bases spanning the gap. The CDR3 length is 13 residues. The CDR3 is CSARTDSTDTQYF. CDR3 nucleotide sequence: TGCAGTGCTAGAACAGATAGCACAGATACGCAGTATTTT.

The table lists this clonotype with a few counts. This chain connects TRBV29-1 to TRBJ2-7; D gene uncertain. Germline V gives CDR1 SQVTM, CDR2 ANQGSEA. V lost 4 bases and J lost 6, with 7 bases in between. CDR3 length equals 10 residues. The CDR3 nucleotides are TGCAGCGTTGGAAGCTCCGAGCAGTACTTC. Protein: CSVGSSEQYF.